This TCR beta chain derives from a study of blood T cell repertoires in COVID-19. Across the whole study: The United States, Italy and Spain supplied acute and convalescent COVID-19 samples. PBMCs, B-cell-depleted T cells, or T cells provided the cDNA or gDNA that made up the material.

This CDR3 is built from 12 residues. With 9 bases removed from V and 2 bases from J, the gap between germline ends came to 10 bases. Germline V gives CDR1 LNHDA, CDR2 SQIVND (reference sequence). Authors' data handling: Amplification of reference gene primers provided the estimated nucleated cell counts. Here immunoSEQ multiplex PCR was the method, and the copy in TCRdb shows in-frame clones only, minus some. The V and J calls and clone size were taken over from that table, and D and trimming were inferred from the DNA. The table includes fewer than 200,000 clones, roughly 80% detected once. The source is a man aged 70 or older with acute or convalescent COVID-19. Material for sequencing was peripheral blood. The chain is built from TRBV19 and TRBJ1-2; D not certain. The CDR3 nucleotides read TGTGCCAGGGGCCCGGGGAACTATGGCTACACCTTC. Amino acids: CARGPGNYGYTF. The full variable domain, with the rest looked up from reference TRBV19 and TRBJ1-2, is DGGITQSPKYLFRKEGQNVTLSCEQNLNHDAMYWYRQDPGQGLRLIYYSQIVNDFQKGDIAEGYSVSREKKESFPLTVTSAQKNPTAFYLCARGPGNYGYTFGSGTRLTVV.